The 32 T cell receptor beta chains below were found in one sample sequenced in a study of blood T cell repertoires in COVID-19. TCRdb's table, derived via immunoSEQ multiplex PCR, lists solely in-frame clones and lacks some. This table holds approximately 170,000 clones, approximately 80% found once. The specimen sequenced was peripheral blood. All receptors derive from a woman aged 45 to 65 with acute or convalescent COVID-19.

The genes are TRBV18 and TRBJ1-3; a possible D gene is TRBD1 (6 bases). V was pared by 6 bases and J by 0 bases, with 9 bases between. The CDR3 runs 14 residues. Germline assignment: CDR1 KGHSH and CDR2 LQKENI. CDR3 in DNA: TGTGCCAGCTCTCCGGACAGCTCTGGAAACACCATATATTTT. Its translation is CASSPDSSGNTIYF.

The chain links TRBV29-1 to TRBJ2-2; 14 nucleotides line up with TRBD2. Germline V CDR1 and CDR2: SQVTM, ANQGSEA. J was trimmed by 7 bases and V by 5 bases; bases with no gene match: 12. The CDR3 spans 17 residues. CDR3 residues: CSVTQPGLAGAIGELFF. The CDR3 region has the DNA TGCAGCGTTACCCAGCCGGGACTAGCGGGAGCGATCGGGGAGCTGTTTTTT.

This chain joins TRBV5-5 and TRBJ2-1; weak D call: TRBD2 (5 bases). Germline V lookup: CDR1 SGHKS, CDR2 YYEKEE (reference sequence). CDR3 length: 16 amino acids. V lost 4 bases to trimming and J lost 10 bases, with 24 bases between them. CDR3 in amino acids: CASSPAAGLYGEEQFF. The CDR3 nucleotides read TGTGCCAGCAGCCCGGCGGCAGGACTTTATGGGGAGGAGCAGTTCTTC.

DNA of the CDR3: TGTGCCAGCAGCCTTAACAGGGGAACCTACGAGCAGTACTTC. This encodes CASSLNRGTYEQYF. The rearrangement uses TRBV7-2 and TRBJ2-7, with TRBD1 matching over 7 bases. V shed 5 bases and J 2 bases; nucleotides not matched to a gene: 6. The CDR3 covers 14 residues. Germline CDR1 reads SGHTA; CDR2 reads FQGNSA. The full variable domain, in which reference TRBV7-2 and TRBJ2-7 provide the parts outside the CDR3, is GAGVSQSPSNKVTEKGKDVELRCDPISGHTALYWYRQSLGQGLEFLIYFQGNSAPDKSGLPSDRFSAERTGGSVSTLTIQRTQQEDSAVYLCASSLNRGTYEQYFGPGTRLTVT.

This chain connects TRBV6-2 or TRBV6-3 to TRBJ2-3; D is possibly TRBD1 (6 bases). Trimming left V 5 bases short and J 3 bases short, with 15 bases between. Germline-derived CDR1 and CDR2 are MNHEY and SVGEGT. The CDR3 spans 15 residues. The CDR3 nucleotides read TGTGCCAGCAGTATCCCACAGGGACGGACAGATACGCAGTATTTT. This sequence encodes CASSIPQGRTDTQYF.

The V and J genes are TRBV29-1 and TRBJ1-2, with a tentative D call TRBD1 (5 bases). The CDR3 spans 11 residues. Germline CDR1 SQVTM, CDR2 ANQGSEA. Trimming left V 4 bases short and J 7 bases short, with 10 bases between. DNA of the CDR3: TGCAGCGTTGCCGACAGAGGTGGCTACACCTTC. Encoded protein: CSVADRGGYTF.

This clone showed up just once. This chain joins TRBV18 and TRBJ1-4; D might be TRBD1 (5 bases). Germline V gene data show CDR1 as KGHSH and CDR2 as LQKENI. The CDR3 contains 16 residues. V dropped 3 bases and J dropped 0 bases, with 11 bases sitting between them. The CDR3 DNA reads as TGTGCCAGCTCACCCTCATCGGGGGCAACTAATGAAAAACTGTTTTTT. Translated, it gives CASSPSSGATNEKLFF.

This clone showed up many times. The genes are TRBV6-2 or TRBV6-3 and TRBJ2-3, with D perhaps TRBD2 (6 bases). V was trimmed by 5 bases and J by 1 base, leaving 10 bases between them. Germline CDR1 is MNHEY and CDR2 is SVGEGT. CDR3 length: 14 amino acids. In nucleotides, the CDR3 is TGTGCCAGCAGTAGTCCTAGCGGCACAGATACGCAGTATTTT. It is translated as CASSSPSGTDTQYF.

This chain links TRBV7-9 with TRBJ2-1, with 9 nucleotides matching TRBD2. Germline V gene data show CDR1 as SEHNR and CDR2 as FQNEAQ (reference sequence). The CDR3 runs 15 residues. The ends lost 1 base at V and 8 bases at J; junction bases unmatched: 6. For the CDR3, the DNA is TGTGCCAGCAGCTTAGTAGGGGCGGGAGGGCATGAGCAGTTCTTC. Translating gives CASSLVGAGGHEQFF.

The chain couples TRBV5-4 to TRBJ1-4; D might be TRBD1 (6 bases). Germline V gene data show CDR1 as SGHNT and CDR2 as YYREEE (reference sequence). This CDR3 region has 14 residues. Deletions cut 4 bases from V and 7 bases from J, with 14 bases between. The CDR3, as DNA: TGTGCCAGCAGCCAGAAGAGGGGGAGTGAAAAACTGTTTTTT. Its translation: CASSQKRGSEKLFF.

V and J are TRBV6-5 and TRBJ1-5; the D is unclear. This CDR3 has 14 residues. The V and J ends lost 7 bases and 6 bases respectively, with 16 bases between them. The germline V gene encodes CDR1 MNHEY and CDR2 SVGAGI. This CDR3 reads CASIITVPPQPQHF. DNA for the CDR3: TGTGCCAGCATCATTACGGTGCCGCCTCAGCCCCAGCATTTT.

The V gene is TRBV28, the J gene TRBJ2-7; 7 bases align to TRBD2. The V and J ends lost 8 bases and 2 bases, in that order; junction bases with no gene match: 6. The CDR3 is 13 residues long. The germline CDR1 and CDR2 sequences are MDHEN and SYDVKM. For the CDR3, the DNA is TGTGCCAGCGGGAGGGCCCCCACCTACGAGCAGTACTTC. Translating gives CASGRAPTYEQYF.

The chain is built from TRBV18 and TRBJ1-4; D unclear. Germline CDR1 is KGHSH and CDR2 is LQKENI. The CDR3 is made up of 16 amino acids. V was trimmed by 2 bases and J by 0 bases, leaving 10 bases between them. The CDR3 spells CASSPTRGTTNEKLFF. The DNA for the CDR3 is TGTGCCAGCTCACCAACACGGGGAACAACTAATGAAAAACTGTTTTTT.

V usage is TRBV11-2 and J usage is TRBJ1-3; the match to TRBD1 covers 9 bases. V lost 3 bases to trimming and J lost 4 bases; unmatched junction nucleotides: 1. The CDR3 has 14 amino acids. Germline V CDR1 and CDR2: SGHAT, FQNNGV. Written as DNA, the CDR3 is TGTGCCAGCAGCTTGGACAGGGGCGGAAACACCATATATTTT. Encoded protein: CASSLDRGGNTIYF.

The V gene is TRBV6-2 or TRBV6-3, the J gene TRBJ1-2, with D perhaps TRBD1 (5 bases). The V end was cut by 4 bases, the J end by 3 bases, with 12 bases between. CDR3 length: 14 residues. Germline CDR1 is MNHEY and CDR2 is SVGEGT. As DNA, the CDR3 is TGTGCCAGCAGTTCCGGTGGGGCCCACTATGGCTACACCTTC. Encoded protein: CASSSGGAHYGYTF.

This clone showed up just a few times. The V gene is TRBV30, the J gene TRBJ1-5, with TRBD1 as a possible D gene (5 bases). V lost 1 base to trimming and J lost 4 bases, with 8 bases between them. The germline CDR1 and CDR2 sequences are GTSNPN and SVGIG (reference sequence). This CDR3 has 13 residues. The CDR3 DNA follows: TGTGCCTGGAGTGGGCCAGGGAATCAGCCCCAGCATTTT. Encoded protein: CAWSGPGNQPQHF.

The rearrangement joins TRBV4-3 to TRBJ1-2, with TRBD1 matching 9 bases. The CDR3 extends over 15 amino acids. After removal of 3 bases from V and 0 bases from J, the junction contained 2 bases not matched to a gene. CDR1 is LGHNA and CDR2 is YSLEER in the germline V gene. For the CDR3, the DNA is TGCGCCAGCAGCCAGAGGACAGGGGCTAACTATGGCTACACCTTC. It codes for CASSQRTGANYGYTF.

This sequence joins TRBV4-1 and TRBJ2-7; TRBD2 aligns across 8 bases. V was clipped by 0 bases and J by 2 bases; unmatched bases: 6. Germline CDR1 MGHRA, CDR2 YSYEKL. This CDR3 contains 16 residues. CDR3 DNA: TGCGCCAGCAGCCAAGAGAGGACTAGCAACCCCTACGAGCAGTACTTC. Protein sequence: CASSQERTSNPYEQYF.

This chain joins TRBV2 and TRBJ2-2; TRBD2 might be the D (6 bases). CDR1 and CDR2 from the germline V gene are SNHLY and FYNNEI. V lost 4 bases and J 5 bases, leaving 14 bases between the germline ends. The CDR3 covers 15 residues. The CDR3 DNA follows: TGTGCCAGCAGTGCCGTGACTAGTCGAACCGGGGAGCTGTTTTTT. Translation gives CASSAVTSRTGELFF.

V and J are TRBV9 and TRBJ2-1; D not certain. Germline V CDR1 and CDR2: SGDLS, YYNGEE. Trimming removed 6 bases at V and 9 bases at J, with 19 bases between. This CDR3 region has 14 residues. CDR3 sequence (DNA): TGTGCCAGCACCCGCCCCCCAGGAAGTGGTGAGCAGTTCTTC. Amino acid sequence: CASTRPPGSGEQFF.

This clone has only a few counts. CDR3 sequence: CASSARGEGGPDTQYF. In DNA, the CDR3 is TGTGCCAGCAGCGCCCGGGGGGAGGGCGGACCAGATACGCAGTATTTT. This chain connects TRBV9 to TRBJ2-3, with 7 bases aligning to TRBD2. With V trimmed by 3 bases and J by 4 bases, 11 bases remained unmatched. The germline V gene encodes CDR1 SGDLS and CDR2 YYNGEE. The CDR3 contains 16 residues.

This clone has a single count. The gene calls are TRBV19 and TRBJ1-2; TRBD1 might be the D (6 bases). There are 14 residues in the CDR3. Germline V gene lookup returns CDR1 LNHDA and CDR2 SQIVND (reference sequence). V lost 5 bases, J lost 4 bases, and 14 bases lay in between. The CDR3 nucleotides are TGTGCCAGTAGTTCCACTACAGGGTCCTATGGCTACACCTTC. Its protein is CASSSTTGSYGYTF. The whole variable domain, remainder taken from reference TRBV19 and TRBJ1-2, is DGGITQSPKYLFRKEGQNVTLSCEQNLNHDAMYWYRQDPGQGLRLIYYSQIVNDFQKGDIAEGYSVSREKKESFPLTVTSAQKNPTAFYLCASSSTTGSYGYTFGSGTRLTVV.

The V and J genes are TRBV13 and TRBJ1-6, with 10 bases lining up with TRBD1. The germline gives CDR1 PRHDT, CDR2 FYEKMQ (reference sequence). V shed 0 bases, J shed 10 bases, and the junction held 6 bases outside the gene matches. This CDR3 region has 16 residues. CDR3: CASSLGGTGVDSPLHF. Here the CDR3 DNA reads TGTGCCAGCAGCTTAGGGGGGACAGGGGTTGACTCACCCCTCCACTTT.

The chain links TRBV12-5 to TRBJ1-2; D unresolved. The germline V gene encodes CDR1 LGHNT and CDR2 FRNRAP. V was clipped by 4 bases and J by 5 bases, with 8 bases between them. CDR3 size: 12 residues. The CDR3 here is CASGSLRYGYTF. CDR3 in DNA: TGTGCTAGTGGTTCGCTGCGTTATGGCTACACCTTC.

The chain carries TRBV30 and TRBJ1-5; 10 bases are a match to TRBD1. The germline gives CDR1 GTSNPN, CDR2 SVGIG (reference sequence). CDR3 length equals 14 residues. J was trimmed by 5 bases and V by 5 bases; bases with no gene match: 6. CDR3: CAWESGTGDQPQHF. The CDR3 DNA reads TGTGCCTGGGAATCCGGGACAGGGGATCAGCCCCAGCATTTT.

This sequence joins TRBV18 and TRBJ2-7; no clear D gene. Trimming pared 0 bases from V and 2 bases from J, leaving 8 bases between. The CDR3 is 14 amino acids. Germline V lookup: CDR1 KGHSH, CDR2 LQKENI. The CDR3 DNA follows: TGTGCCAGCTCACCACCACCAGTGGCCTACGAGCAGTACTTC. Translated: CASSPPPVAYEQYF.

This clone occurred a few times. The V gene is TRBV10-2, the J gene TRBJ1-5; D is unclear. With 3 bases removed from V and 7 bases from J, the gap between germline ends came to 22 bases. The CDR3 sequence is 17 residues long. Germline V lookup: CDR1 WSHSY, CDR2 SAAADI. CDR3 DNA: TGCGCCAGCAGTGATGGTGGGGAGAGAACGGGCTTCCAGCCCCAGCATTTT. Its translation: CASSDGGERTGFQPQHF.

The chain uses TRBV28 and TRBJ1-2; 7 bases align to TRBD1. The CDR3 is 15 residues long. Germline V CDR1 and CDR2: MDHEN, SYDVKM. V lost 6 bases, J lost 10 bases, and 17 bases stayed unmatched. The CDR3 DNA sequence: TGTGCCAGCAGCTGGGCCGGGACAGCATGGATTAACTACACCTTC. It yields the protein CASSWAGTAWINYTF.

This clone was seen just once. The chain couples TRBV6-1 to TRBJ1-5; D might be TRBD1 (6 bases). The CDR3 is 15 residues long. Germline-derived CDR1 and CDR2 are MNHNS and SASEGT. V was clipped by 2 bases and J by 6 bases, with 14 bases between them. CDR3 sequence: CASSEFQGFSQPQHF. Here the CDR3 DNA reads TGTGCCAGCAGTGAATTCCAGGGGTTCAGTCAGCCCCAGCATTTT.

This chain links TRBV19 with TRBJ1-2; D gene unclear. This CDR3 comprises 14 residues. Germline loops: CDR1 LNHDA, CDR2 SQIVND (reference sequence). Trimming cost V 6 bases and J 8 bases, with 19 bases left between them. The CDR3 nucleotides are TGTGCCAGTAGCCCCTTGTTCGGGGTAGGAGGCTACACCTTC. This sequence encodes CASSPLFGVGGYTF.

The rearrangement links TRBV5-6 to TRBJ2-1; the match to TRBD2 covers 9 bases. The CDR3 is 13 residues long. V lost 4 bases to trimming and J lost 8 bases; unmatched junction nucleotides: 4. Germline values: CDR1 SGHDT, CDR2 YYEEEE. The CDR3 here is CASSPGLAYEQFF. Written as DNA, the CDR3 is TGTGCCAGCAGCCCGGGACTAGCCTATGAGCAGTTCTTC.

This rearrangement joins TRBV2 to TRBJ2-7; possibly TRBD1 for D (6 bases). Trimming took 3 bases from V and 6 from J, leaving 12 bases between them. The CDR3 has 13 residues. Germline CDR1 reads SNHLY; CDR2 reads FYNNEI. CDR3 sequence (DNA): TGTGCCAGCAGTGAGGGGCAGGGGCGCGAGCAGTACTTC. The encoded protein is CASSEGQGREQYF.